The 16 T cell receptor beta chains listed next were all sequenced from one sample in a study of blood T cell repertoires in COVID-19 (TCRdb year 2020). Library method: the immunoSEQ multiplex PCR assay. Imported from immuneACCESS, the table was reduced by TCRdb to in-frame sequences with V and J called. These copies leave out some clones; in studies compared against another copy, an unresolved V gene accounts for under half, and the cause of the remainder is not known. The sample table contains 85,000 to 130,000 clones; only one count was recorded for approximately 83% of them. The biggest ten clones account for approximately 3.4% of the sample. The sequencing input was peripheral blood. The receptor set was obtained from a woman over 75 with active or convalescent COVID-19.

The chain combines TRBV18 with TRBJ2-3, with 7 bases lining up with TRBD2. Germline loops: CDR1 KGHSH, CDR2 LQKENI. With V trimmed by 4 bases and J by 4 bases, 14 bases remained unmatched. The CDR3 length is 17 residues. The CDR3 loop is CASSQEAAGAPPDTQYF. In DNA, the CDR3 is TGTGCCAGCTCACAAGAGGCTGCGGGAGCCCCCCCAGATACGCAGTATTTT.

This clone came up a few times. The chain recombines TRBV6-2 or TRBV6-3 with TRBJ1-1; 9 bases align to TRBD1. CDR1 is MNHEY and CDR2 is SVGEGT in the germline V gene. This CDR3 spans 14 amino acids. V shed 6 bases and J 5 bases; nucleotides not matched to a gene: 7. DNA of the CDR3: TGTGCCAGCAGCAACAGGGGGCGCGATACTGAAGCTTTCTTT. Protein sequence: CASSNRGRDTEAFF.

V and J are TRBV5-6 and TRBJ1-5, with TRBD1 matching over 10 bases. The V segment lost 4 bases and the J segment 6 bases; nucleotides outside the gene matches: 10. This CDR3 spans 16 amino acids. Germline V CDR1 and CDR2: SGHDT, YYEEEE. The CDR3 protein is CASSRRGDRGGQPQHF. The CDR3 DNA reads TGTGCCAGCAGCCGTCGGGGGGACAGGGGAGGTCAGCCCCAGCATTTT.

This clone was detected once. The chain is built from TRBV28 and TRBJ2-3; no clear D. Germline assignment: CDR1 MDHEN and CDR2 SYDVKM. The CDR3 is 11 residues long. V lost 5 bases and J 5 bases, leaving 5 bases between the germline ends. The CDR3 DNA is TGTGCCAGCAGTCCCAGAGATACGCAGTATTTT. It codes for CASSPRDTQYF.

The chain uses TRBV18 and TRBJ2-7; 7 positions match TRBD2. CDR1 and CDR2 (germline): KGHSH, LQKENI. This CDR3 contains 12 residues. V shed 2 bases, J shed 10 bases, and the junction held 5 bases outside the gene matches. In DNA, the CDR3 is TGTGCCAGCTCACCAGGGCTAGCGGACCAGTACTTC. This encodes CASSPGLADQYF.

V is TRBV7-2 and J is TRBJ1-6, with TRBD1 matching over 11 bases. Germline lookup yields CDR1 SGHTA and CDR2 FQGNSA. CDR3 length: 14 amino acids. V shed 6 bases and J 7 bases; nucleotides not matched to a gene: 2. The CDR3: CASRRTGGNSPLHF. The CDR3 coding sequence is TGTGCCAGCAGGAGGACAGGGGGCAATTCACCCCTCCACTTT.

The rearrangement links TRBV18 to TRBJ1-5; the D gene is possibly TRBD1 (5 bases). V was clipped by 4 bases and J by 4 bases, with 11 bases between them. CDR1 and CDR2 (germline): KGHSH, LQKENI. This CDR3 is 14 amino acids long. DNA for the CDR3: TGTGCCAGCTCACAGGGGATAGGGAATCAGCCCCAGCATTTT. This encodes CASSQGIGNQPQHF.

The V gene is TRBV28, the J gene TRBJ2-6, with 8 bases that match TRBD1. Germline V lookup: CDR1 MDHEN, CDR2 SYDVKM. Germline trimming cut 3 bases from V and 1 base from J; bases unmatched to any gene: 5. The CDR3 runs to 17 residues. The CDR3 sequence: CASSLARGLSGANVLTF. CDR3 DNA: TGTGCCAGCAGTTTGGCCAGGGGGCTGTCTGGGGCCAACGTCCTGACTTTC.

This chain connects TRBV24-1 to TRBJ2-5; 9 bases are a match to TRBD1. This CDR3 comprises 17 residues. V gave up 4 bases and J gave up 7 bases; unmatched junction bases: 15. Germline lookup yields CDR1 KGHDR and CDR2 SFDVKD. Written as DNA, the CDR3 is TGTGCCACCAGTGACCGGGGACAGGGAGTATCCCCAGCGACCCAGTACTTC. Its translation is CATSDRGQGVSPATQYF.

This chain links TRBV7-2 with TRBJ2-7; TRBD1 matches 8 bases. Losses at the gene ends were 1 base for V and 3 bases for J; bases not matched to a gene: 5. Germline V CDR1 and CDR2: SGHTA, FQGNSA. This CDR3 comprises 15 residues. CDR3 in amino acids: CASSLVLTGDYEQYF. DNA for the CDR3: TGTGCCAGCAGCTTAGTTTTGACAGGGGACTACGAGCAGTACTTC.

This clone was counted many times. V and J are TRBV7-8 and TRBJ2-6, with D tentatively TRBD1 (6 bases). The CDR3 loop spans 17 amino acids. The germline CDR1 and CDR2 sequences are SGHVS and FQNEAQ. Trimming pared 2 bases from V and 5 bases from J, leaving 16 bases between. CDR3 amino acids: CASSLQSQGPRANVLTF. The CDR3 DNA follows: TGTGCCAGCAGCTTACAATCGCAGGGGCCTAGGGCCAACGTCCTGACTTTC. Based on the CDR3 plus reference TRBV7-8 and TRBJ2-6, the full variable domain is GAGVSQSPRYKVAKRGQDVALRCDPISGHVSLFWYQQALGQGPEFLTYFQNEAQLDKSGLPSDRFFAERPEGSVSTLKIQRTQQEDSAVYLCASSLQSQGPRANVLTFGAGSRLTVL.

V and J are TRBV12-3 or TRBV12-4 and TRBJ2-5; 8 bases agree with TRBD2. The trim removed 6 bases at V and 5 bases at J, leaving 5 bases unmatched. The CDR3 loop spans 13 amino acids. CDR3 bases: TGTGCCAGCAGCGGGAGGGTATGGGAGACCCAGTACTTC. Residues: CASSGRVWETQYF.

V gene TRBV6-5 combines with J gene TRBJ2-5; maybe TRBD2 (6 bases). The CDR3 runs 14 residues. V lost 5 bases to trimming and J lost 4 bases, with 14 bases between them. In germline, CDR1 is MNHEY, CDR2 SVGAGI. This CDR3 reads CASSNRAGGETQYF. For the CDR3, the DNA is TGTGCCAGCAGTAACCGGGCCGGGGGAGAGACCCAGTACTTC.

For the CDR3, the DNA is TGTGCCAGCAGCCAGCGGCGTGGTGAAAAACTGTTTTTT. This codes for CASSQRRGEKLFF. This chain uses TRBV6-5 with TRBJ1-4; D gene uncertain. This CDR3 spans 13 amino acids. V lost 6 bases to trimming and J lost 7 bases, with 12 bases between them. Germline V gene data show CDR1 as MNHEY and CDR2 as SVGAGI.

V is TRBV27 and J is TRBJ2-6; 9 bases match TRBD1. Germline CDR1 and CDR2: MNHEY and SMNVEV (reference sequence). With V trimmed by 6 bases and J by 0 bases, 15 bases remained unmatched. The CDR3 consists of 20 residues. Here the CDR3 DNA reads TGTGCCAGCAGAAAATCTGGACAGGGGAGGGTAACCTCTGGGGCCAACGTCCTGACTTTC. This sequence encodes CASRKSGQGRVTSGANVLTF.

The chain joins TRBV5-5 to TRBJ2-3; D gene unclear. Germline CDR1 is SGHKS and CDR2 is YYEKEE (reference sequence). This CDR3 contains 15 residues. Deletions cut 4 bases from V and 0 bases from J, with 12 bases between. The CDR3 sequence: CASSVSFSSTDTQYF. The CDR3, as DNA: TGTGCCAGCAGCGTGTCCTTTTCTAGCACAGATACGCAGTATTTT.